This T cell receptor (beta chain) was retrieved from a study of CXCR3-negative and CXCR3-positive naive CD8 T cells. Study results and caveats: Researchers report that CXCR3-positive naive cells carry more hydrophobic TRB CDR3s than CXCR3-negative naive cells.

Carrying UMI labels, the TRB cDNA libraries were prepared through 5' RACE. TCRdb reprocessed the 5' RACE reads and reports one entry per CDR3 protein, with no DNA. This sample lists approximately 90,000 distinct CDR3 sequences; its ten largest clones have around 0.51%. With regard to this clonotype: What it binds is unknown.

Germline CDR1 is SQVTM and CDR2 is ANQGSEA. CDR3 length: 12 amino acids. The sequenced sample consisted of naive CXCR3+ CD8+ T cells from blood. Subset denoted: CD45RO-CCR7+CD27+CD95- naive CD8+ T cells expressing CXCR3 (TNR3+). The chain joins TRBV29-1 to TRBJ2-3; no DNA is available, so the TRBD1 call from TCRdb remains unchecked. This clonotype was obtained from a human donor in good health. Some clones in this sample may be carry-over from other donors' samples. The CDR3 protein is CSIGQGPDTQYF.